The rows below give T cell receptor beta chains drawn from one sample of a study of blood T cell repertoires in COVID-19. Only in-frame clones appear in the TCRdb table, and some are missing; sequencing was by immunoSEQ multiplex PCR. The sample lists around 110,000 clones, over 65% occurring once. The sequenced sample consisted of peripheral blood. These TCRs come from a man between 25 and 39 years old with acute or convalescent COVID-19. Each CDR3 is given with its conserved first and last residue. The order of the fields is V gene, D gene, CDR3 length, clone size, J gene, CDR3 DNA, CDR3 protein. D genes are given only for firm matches. Only part of the rows carry a size: once, few, many, or a class if the clone is expanded.

TRBV7-2,NA,15,NA,TRBJ1-6,TGTGCCAGCAGCTTAGTGGGCCAGAATAATTCACCCCTCCACTTT,CASSLVGQNNSPLHF
TRBV5-1,NA,15,once,TRBJ2-5,TGCGCCAGCAGCTTTGGGACAACGTACCAAGAGACCCAGTACTTC,CASSFGTTYQETQYF
TRBV7-2,TRBD1,14,NA,TRBJ1-3,TGTGCCAGCAGCCAGGACAGGGGGGGAAACACCATATATTTT,CASSQDRGGNTIYF
TRBV29-1,TRBD1,16,NA,TRBJ2-2,TGCAGCGTTGTTGGACAGGGGAAAGGGGACACCGGGGAGCTGTTTTTT,CSVVGQGKGDTGELFF
TRBV6-5,NA,15,NA,TRBJ1-1,TGTGCCAGCAGTTACTCGTCATCGGTGAACACTGAAGCTTTCTTT,CASSYSSSVNTEAFF
TRBV12-3/TRBV12-4,TRBD2,12,few,TRBJ2-1,TGTGCCGCCATGGTAGCGGGGAATGAGCAGTTCTTC,CAAMVAGNEQFF
TRBV3-1/TRBV3-2,TRBD2,13,NA,TRBJ2-2,TGTGCCAGCAGCCAGGGGGGGACCGGGGAGCTGTTTTTT,CASSQGGTGELFF
TRBV11-3,TRBD2,20,once,TRBJ2-1,TGTGCCAGCAGCTTAGTTCCCGAAACAAGCGGGAGGTTTTCCTACAATGAGCAGTTCTTC,CASSLVPETSGRFSYNEQFF
TRBV7-9,TRBD1,15,NA,TRBJ2-5,TGTGCCAGCAGCTTATTGGCAGGGGGAGCGGAGACCCAGTACTTC,CASSLLAGGAETQYF
TRBV6-5,NA,14,NA,TRBJ1-5,TGTGCCAGCAGTTACTCGCGGGCCAATCAGCCCCAGCATTTT,CASSYSRANQPQHF
TRBV2,NA,11,NA,TRBJ2-1,TGTGCCAGCGGGGGGAACTCTGAGCAGTTCTTC,CASGGNSEQFF